This T cell receptor (beta chain) originates from a study of blood T cell repertoires in COVID-19. This CDR3 region has 17 residues. Germline trimming cut 1 base from V and 2 bases from J; bases unmatched to any gene: 8. Germline lookup yields CDR1 SGHNT and CDR2 YYREEE (reference sequence). Method: immunoSEQ multiplex PCR; TCRdb's copy keeps in-frame clones and lacks some. Here the sample spans fewer than 150,000 clones, around 81% being singletons. V gene TRBV5-4 combines with J gene TRBJ2-3; the match to TRBD2 covers 9 bases. Sequencing input: peripheral blood. This sequence originates from a human donor in a cohort sampled during active COVID-19. The CDR3 region has the DNA TGTGCCAGCAGCTTGTCTAATAAGCGGGGGGCCACAGATACGCAGTATTTT. The encoded protein is CASSLSNKRGATDTQYF.